This entry lists 2 T cell receptor beta chains sequenced from one sample in a study of B cell selection in AIRE deficiency. Regulatory T cells were sorted as CD4+CD25hiCD127low/negative cells. The assay was immunoSEQ multiplex PCR, and TCRdb's table has in-frame clones only and misses some. The sample holds about 21,000 clones, about 94% seen once. Sequencing was carried out using Tregs sorted from PBMCs. The receptors stem from a human donor with AIRE deficiency.

The rearrangement joins TRBV7-9 to TRBJ1-2; 8 nucleotides match TRBD1. CDR3 length: 15 residues. V shed 10 bases and J 5 bases; nucleotides not matched to a gene: 15. Germline loops: CDR1 SEHNR, CDR2 FQNEAQ (reference sequence). CDR3 loop: CAIPTSAGGEYGYTF. In DNA form, the CDR3 reads TGTGCCATCCCAACATCAGCAGGGGGCGAGTATGGCTACACCTTC.

The V call is TRBV20-1, the J call TRBJ2-3; D is possibly TRBD2 (5 bases). V gave up 4 bases and J gave up 10 bases, with 12 bases separating them. Germline values: CDR1 DFQATT, CDR2 SNEGSKA (reference sequence). This CDR3 is built from 11 residues. DNA for the CDR3: TGCAGTGCTACGCTTATCGGGGCGCAGTATTTT. It yields the protein CSATLIGAQYF.